These 18 T cell receptor beta chains came from one sample sequenced in a study of T cells in Graves' hyperthyroidism and ophthalmopathy. Amplified TCR beta CDR3 regions derived from RNA transcripts. The primer set for the first-round RT-PCR of the TCR CDR3 was HTBI. TCRdb itself ran the multiplex PCR reads through MiXCR, one entry per CDR3 protein. The repertoire holds over 700,000 distinct CDR3 sequences, with 30% to 40% as singletons. The sample comprised blood. The receptors come from a woman between 40 and 55 years old with Graves' hyperthyroidism.

The rearrangement uses TRBV19 and TRBJ1-1; D gene uncertain. The germline V gene has CDR1 LNHDA and CDR2 SQIVND (reference sequence). The CDR3 is 9 residues long. DNA for the CDR3: TGTGCTAGTCACGACGAAGCTTTCTTT. This gives the protein CASHDEAFF.

The chain recombines TRBV20-1 with TRBJ1-4; a possible D gene is TRBD1 (5 bases). Germline CDR1 and CDR2: DFQATT and SNEGSKA (reference sequence). V was clipped by 4 bases and J by 5 bases, with 14 bases between them. The CDR3 has 14 amino acids. The CDR3 here is CSAKTRDWNEKLFF. In nucleotides, the CDR3 is TGCAGTGCTAAAACCCGGGACTGGAATGAAAAACTGTTTTTT.

The chain uses TRBV11-2 and TRBJ2-6; D unclear. Germline loops: CDR1 SGHAT, CDR2 FQNNGV. This CDR3 region has 14 residues. V lost 4 bases and J lost 15, with 19 bases in between. The CDR3 loop reads CASSYDAVAHALTF. CDR3 nucleotide sequence: TGTGCCAGCAGCTACGACGCCGTGGCCCACGCCCTGACTTTC.

To note about this clonotype: A read error may be the cause here, since a much bigger clone is one base away. The chain combines TRBV12-3 or TRBV12-4 with TRBJ1-2; D is ambiguous. The CDR3 is 15 residues long. Trimming left V 6 bases short and J 3 bases short, with 17 bases between. The CDR3 nucleotides read TGTGCCAGCAGCCAGGCTAGTAGGTGGGACTATGGCTACACCTTC. Its translation: CASSQASRWDYGYTF.

There are many counts of this clonotype. The rearrangement uses TRBV7-9 and TRBJ1-1; D is uncertain. Trimming removed 2 bases at V and 7 bases at J, with 8 bases between. CDR1 and CDR2 (germline): SEHNR, FQNEAQ (reference sequence). This CDR3 has 12 residues. CDR3: CASSLISDEAFF. Written as DNA, the CDR3 is TGTGCCAGCAGCTTAATTTCGGATGAAGCTTTCTTT.

With respect to this clonotype: This may arise from a read error, as a much more abundant clone is one base away. The CDR3 does not end in the conserved phenylalanine or tryptophan, so this is likely a read error. V gene TRBV7-2 combines with J gene TRBJ1-1, with D perhaps TRBD1 (5 bases). From germline, CDR1 is SGHTA and CDR2 FQGNSA. This CDR3 is 16 amino acids long. Trimming removed 5 bases from V and 3 bases from J, with 19 bases in between. The chain's CDR3 is CASSPSRGRDYTEAFL. The CDR3 nucleotides read TGTGCCAGCAGCCCGAGTCGGGGCAGGGATTACACTGAAGCTTTCCTT.

Remarks on this clonotype: It may be a read error: a sequence one base away is much more abundant. The CDR3 here is CAISSPGQHTGELFF. CDR3 DNA: TGTGCCATCAGTAGTCCGGGACAGCATACCGGGGAGCTGTTTTTT. The rearrangement links TRBV10-3 to TRBJ2-2, with TRBD1 matching over 7 bases. This CDR3 has 15 residues. Germline trimming cut 5 bases from V and 5 bases from J; bases unmatched to any gene: 8. Per the germline V gene, CDR1 is ENHRY and CDR2 is SYGVKD.

Only a few counts were recorded for this clonotype. This clone may be a read error of a much larger clone one base away. The chain employs TRBV12-3 or TRBV12-4 and TRBJ2-7; 10 nucleotides line up with TRBD2. CDR3 size: 16 residues. V lost 10 bases, J lost 4 bases, and 16 bases stayed unmatched. The CDR3 region has the DNA TGTGCCAACAGCCCTCGCGGGGCTAGCGGGAGATACGAGCAGTACTTC. Its protein product is CANSPRGASGRYEQYF.

CDR3 region: CAISEVQVPSGYTF. In DNA, the CDR3 is TGTGCCATCAGTGAGGTACAGGTACCTAGTGGCTACACCTTC. The rearrangement uses TRBV10-3 and TRBJ1-2; a weak D match, TRBD1 (5 bases). This CDR3 contains 14 residues. CDR1 and CDR2 (germline): ENHRY, SYGVKD. V was trimmed by 2 bases and J by 7 bases, leaving 14 bases between them.

The genes are TRBV20-1 and TRBJ2-2, with a weak D call TRBD1 (7 bases). V dropped 5 bases and J dropped 7 bases, with 14 bases sitting between them. The length of the CDR3 is 13 residues. Germline V gene data show CDR1 as DFQATT and CDR2 as SNEGSKA (reference sequence). The DNA of the CDR3 is TGCAGTGCTTCGGAGGGACAGCTCGGGGAGCTGTTTTTT. Translation gives CSASEGQLGELFF.

This clonotype was counted between two and nine times. J is TRBJ1-4 and V is TRBV5-6; TRBD1 is a possible D gene (6 bases). This CDR3 is 13 amino acids long. The V and J ends lost 9 bases and 5 bases respectively, with 14 bases between them. The germline V gene encodes CDR1 SGHDT and CDR2 YYEEEE. CDR3 amino acids: CATSRGGNEKLFF. CDR3 coding DNA: TGTGCCACCTCGAGGGGGGGCAATGAAAAACTGTTTTTT.

The chain uses TRBV6-5 and TRBJ2-2, with 8 bases lining up with TRBD1. Germline trimming cut 10 bases from V and 11 bases from J; bases unmatched to any gene: 12. Germline V gene data show CDR1 as MNHEY and CDR2 as SVGAGI. CDR3 size: 13 residues. For the CDR3, the DNA is TGTGCCATCGGTTACAGGGGGGACGGAGAGCTGTTTTTT. Translating gives CAIGYRGDGELFF.

Note on this clonotype: One end of the junction fails to match germline, which may point to a read error. The J gene is TRBJ1-2, the V gene TRBV10-3; maybe TRBD1 (5 bases). The CDR3 covers 16 residues. Germline V CDR1 and CDR2: ENHRY, SYGVKD. CDR3 loop: CASSYGTFTASYGYTF. The CDR3 DNA follows: TGTGCCAGCAGTTACGGGACCTTTACGGCTTCCTATGGCTACACCTTC.

At least ten counts were recorded for this clonotype. The chain links TRBV29-1 to TRBJ2-7; tentative D call: TRBD2 (6 bases). V dropped 7 bases and J dropped 2 bases, with 12 bases sitting between them. The CDR3 is made up of 12 amino acids. From germline, CDR1 is SQVTM and CDR2 ANQGSEA. CDR3 in DNA: TGCAGCGCTCGGGCGGGAACCTACGAGCAGTACTTC. It encodes CSARAGTYEQYF.

This clonotype was seen a handful of times. The genes are TRBV19 and TRBJ2-7, with 7 bases lining up with TRBD1. Losses at the gene ends were 6 bases for V and 3 bases for J; bases not matched to a gene: 14. The CDR3 consists of 16 residues. Germline V gene data show CDR1 as LNHDA and CDR2 as SQIVND (reference sequence). CDR3 protein: CASRLNSGTDFYEQYF. DNA of the CDR3: TGTGCCAGTAGACTTAACTCCGGGACAGACTTCTACGAGCAGTACTTC.

This clonotype was counted many times. The chain uses TRBV10-3 and TRBJ1-2; D call uncertain. V dropped 3 bases and J dropped 7 bases, with 9 bases sitting between them. The CDR3 contains 12 residues. The germline gives CDR1 ENHRY, CDR2 SYGVKD. The CDR3 coding sequence is TGTGCCATCAGTGAAGGAGGGAGTGGCTACACCTTC. Translation gives CAISEGGSGYTF.

The chain joins TRBV19 to TRBJ1-5; a weak D match, TRBD1 (6 bases). Trimming pared 3 bases from V and 3 bases from J, leaving 15 bases between. Germline CDR1 reads LNHDA; CDR2 reads SQIVND (reference sequence). This CDR3 region has 16 residues. This CDR3 is CASSISFRGLNQPQHF. The CDR3 region has the DNA TGTGCCAGTAGTATCTCGTTCCGGGGGCTCAATCAGCCCCAGCATTTT.

This clonotype was counted ten times or more. This chain uses TRBV9 with TRBJ2-7; tentative D call: TRBD2 (5 bases). Looked up from germline, CDR1 is SGDLS and CDR2 is YYNGEE. V lost 0 bases, J lost 3 bases, and 13 bases lay in between. The CDR3 extends over 15 amino acids. The CDR3, as DNA: TGTGCCAGCAGCGTAGGGGCAGCGGAGCTCTACGAGCAGTACTTC. It yields the protein CASSVGAAELYEQYF.